The source of this T cell receptor (beta chain) is a study of tumor and adjacent non-tumor tissue in lung cancer. TCRbeta libraries were built with three rounds of nested PCR, modified from ARM-PCR. TCRdb analysed the multiplex PCR reads with MiXCR anew, one entry per CDR3 protein. The table includes 75,000 to 80,000 distinct CDR3 sequences, roughly 76% detected once. Germline CDR1 is SGHNT and CDR2 is YYREEE (reference sequence). This CDR3 contains 13 residues. To note about this clonotype: An end of the junction does not agree with germline; a read error may underlie this.

RNA was extracted from bulk tissue without any cell sorting. Material for sequencing was lung tumor tissue. The J gene is TRBJ2-7, the V gene TRBV5-4; D gene unclear. The sequence was obtained from a woman aged 45-59 years with non-small cell lung cancer. The CDR3 here is CASSSTNSYELYF. CDR3 DNA: TGTGCCAGCAGCTCAACAAATTCCTACGAGCTGTACTTC.